Listed below are T cell receptor beta chains from one sample, sequenced in a study of cytomegalovirus exposure and HLA in healthy donors. Profiling relied on immunoSEQ multiplex PCR, and the TCRdb table lists in-frame clones only, not all of them. The table records about 170,000 clones, around 96% of them present only once. Material: PBMCs. These receptor sequences come from a woman between 18 and 29 years old in good health and CMV-seronegative. Each CDR3 is given with its conserved first and last residue. The order of the fields is clone size, CDR3 length, J gene, V gene, D gene, CDR3 protein, CDR3 DNA. The D gene is left open where the match is weak. Clone sizes are given selectively: once, few, many, or a class where the clone is expanded.

abundance: NA; len: 14; j_gene: TRBJ2-3; v_gene: TRBV7-3; d_gene: TRBD1; CDR3aa: CASSSGQVPDTQYF; CDR3nt: TGTGCCAGCAGCTCCGGACAGGTCCCAGATACGCAGTATTTT
abundance: NA; len: 15; j_gene: TRBJ2-2; v_gene: TRBV5-6; d_gene: NA; CDR3aa: CASSYGSANTGELFF; CDR3nt: TGTGCCAGCAGCTACGGGAGCGCGAACACCGGGGAGCTGTTTTTT
abundance: NA; len: 13; j_gene: TRBJ2-5; v_gene: TRBV5-1; d_gene: TRBD1; CDR3aa: CASGETGVGTQYF; CDR3nt: TGCGCCAGCGGAGAAACAGGGGTGGGGACCCAGTACTTC
abundance: once; len: 13; j_gene: TRBJ1-4; v_gene: TRBV30; d_gene: NA; CDR3aa: CAWSGGGNEKLFF; CDR3nt: TGTGCCTGGAGTGGGGGCGGTAATGAAAAACTGTTTTTT
abundance: once; len: 18; j_gene: TRBJ2-3; v_gene: TRBV29-1; d_gene: TRBD1; CDR3aa: CSVSTTGGPRASTDTQYF; CDR3nt: TGCAGCGTTTCCACAACAGGGGGGCCTAGGGCCTCCACAGATACGCAGTATTTT
abundance: NA; len: 18; j_gene: TRBJ1-1; v_gene: TRBV4-3; d_gene: NA; CDR3aa: CASSQDWGGAPPGTEAFF; CDR3nt: TGCGCCAGCAGCCAAGATTGGGGAGGGGCCCCTCCTGGAACTGAAGCTTTCTTT
abundance: few; len: 14; j_gene: TRBJ2-7; v_gene: TRBV5-1; d_gene: NA; CDR3aa: CASRHDTRSYEQYF; CDR3nt: TGCGCCAGCCGACACGACACCCGGTCCTACGAGCAGTACTTC
abundance: once; len: 15; j_gene: TRBJ1-3; v_gene: TRBV9; d_gene: NA; CDR3aa: CASSVETTERNTIYF; CDR3nt: TGTGCCAGCAGCGTTGAGACGACAGAGAGGAACACCATATATTTT
abundance: NA; len: 15; j_gene: TRBJ1-6; v_gene: TRBV7-2; d_gene: TRBD1; CDR3aa: CASQAGTGGNSPLHF; CDR3nt: TGTGCCAGCCAGGCCGGGACAGGGGGGAATTCACCCCTCCACTTT
abundance: NA; len: 17; j_gene: TRBJ1-6; v_gene: TRBV7-9; d_gene: NA; CDR3aa: CASSFGEASSYNSPLHF; CDR3nt: TGTGCCAGCAGCTTCGGAGAGGCAAGCTCCTATAATTCACCCCTCCACTTT
abundance: NA; len: 15; j_gene: TRBJ2-2; v_gene: TRBV2; d_gene: NA; CDR3aa: CASRQTARSTGELFF; CDR3nt: TGTGCCAGCAGACAGACAGCTCGGTCCACCGGGGAGCTGTTTTTT
abundance: NA; len: 13; j_gene: TRBJ2-7; v_gene: TRBV30; d_gene: TRBD1; CDR3aa: CAWGQGVSYEQYF; CDR3nt: TGTGCCTGGGGACAGGGGGTGTCCTACGAGCAGTACTTC
abundance: NA; len: 13; j_gene: TRBJ2-4; v_gene: TRBV7-9; d_gene: TRBD1; CDR3aa: CASSRDSRDIQYF; CDR3nt: TGTGCCAGCAGCCGGGACAGTCGCGACATTCAGTACTTC
abundance: NA; len: 12; j_gene: TRBJ1-3; v_gene: TRBV2; d_gene: NA; CDR3aa: CASSVEGNTIYF; CDR3nt: TGTGCCAGCAGTGTGGAGGGAAACACCATATATTTT
abundance: NA; len: 13; j_gene: TRBJ1-1; v_gene: TRBV7-9; d_gene: NA; CDR3aa: CASSQGVNTEAFF; CDR3nt: TGTGCCAGCAGCCAGGGCGTGAACACTGAAGCTTTCTTT
abundance: NA; len: 13; j_gene: TRBJ2-3; v_gene: TRBV19; d_gene: TRBD2; CDR3aa: CASTSGRTDTQYF; CDR3nt: TGTGCCAGCACTAGCGGGCGCACAGATACGCAGTATTTT
abundance: NA; len: 13; j_gene: TRBJ2-1; v_gene: TRBV5-4; d_gene: NA; CDR3aa: CASSLRGYNEQFF; CDR3nt: TGTGCCAGCAGCTTGAGGGGCTACAATGAGCAGTTCTTC
abundance: NA; len: 12; j_gene: TRBJ2-1; v_gene: TRBV5-6; d_gene: NA; CDR3aa: CASSLAGHEQFF; CDR3nt: TGTGCCAGCAGCTTGGCTGGCCATGAGCAGTTCTTC
abundance: NA; len: 15; j_gene: TRBJ2-7; v_gene: TRBV10-3; d_gene: NA; CDR3aa: CAISELTGTHYEQYF; CDR3nt: TGTGCCATCAGTGAGCTTACAGGGACCCATTACGAGCAGTACTTC
abundance: NA; len: 14; j_gene: TRBJ2-7; v_gene: TRBV11-2; d_gene: NA; CDR3aa: CASSLGWGLYEQYF; CDR3nt: TGTGCCAGCAGCTTAGGTTGGGGGCTCTACGAGCAGTACTTC
abundance: NA; len: 13; j_gene: TRBJ1-1; v_gene: TRBV2; d_gene: TRBD1; CDR3aa: CASTEQGWPEAFF; CDR3nt: TGTGCCAGCACGGAACAGGGGTGGCCTGAAGCTTTCTTT
abundance: NA; len: 14; j_gene: TRBJ2-3; v_gene: TRBV9; d_gene: TRBD2; CDR3aa: CASSVEGLADTQYF; CDR3nt: TGTGCCAGCAGCGTAGAGGGACTAGCGGATACGCAGTATTTT
abundance: NA; len: 15; j_gene: TRBJ2-3; v_gene: TRBV7-2; d_gene: NA; CDR3aa: CASSLTPLVADTQYF; CDR3nt: TGTGCCAGCAGCTTAACCCCACTAGTGGCAGATACGCAGTATTTT
abundance: NA; len: 15; j_gene: TRBJ2-1; v_gene: TRBV27; d_gene: TRBD1; CDR3aa: CASSTPGQGIDEQFF; CDR3nt: TGTGCCAGCAGTACACCGGGACAGGGTATCGATGAGCAGTTCTTC
abundance: NA; len: 16; j_gene: TRBJ2-3; v_gene: TRBV9; d_gene: TRBD2; CDR3aa: CASSDNLAGASDTQYF; CDR3nt: TGTGCCAGCAGCGATAACCTAGCGGGGGCCTCAGATACGCAGTATTTT
abundance: NA; len: 12; j_gene: TRBJ1-1; v_gene: TRBV6-6; d_gene: NA; CDR3aa: CASSPRFAEAFF; CDR3nt: TGTGCCAGCAGCCCTAGGTTCGCTGAAGCTTTCTTT
abundance: NA; len: 17; j_gene: TRBJ2-3; v_gene: TRBV5-1; d_gene: NA; CDR3aa: CASSLGFQGSSTDTQYF; CDR3nt: TGCGCCAGCAGCTTGGGTTTTCAGGGATCGAGCACAGATACGCAGTATTTT
abundance: once; len: 15; j_gene: TRBJ2-1; v_gene: TRBV7-2; d_gene: TRBD2; CDR3aa: CASSLVLAGAEKQFF; CDR3nt: TGTGCCAGCAGCTTAGTACTAGCGGGGGCCGAGAAGCAGTTCTTC
abundance: NA; len: 14; j_gene: TRBJ2-1; v_gene: TRBV6-4; d_gene: TRBD2; CDR3aa: CASGTRGLASEQFF; CDR3nt: TGTGCCAGCGGGACTCGAGGACTAGCATCCGAGCAGTTCTTC
abundance: NA; len: 14; j_gene: TRBJ2-3; v_gene: TRBV19; d_gene: TRBD2; CDR3aa: CASSIGRGGDTQYF; CDR3nt: TGTGCCAGTAGTATTGGTCGGGGGGGAGATACGCAGTATTTT
abundance: NA; len: 14; j_gene: TRBJ2-7; v_gene: TRBV18; d_gene: NA; CDR3aa: CASSPRVGQGEQYF; CDR3nt: TGTGCCAGCTCACCCCGGGTCGGGCAGGGCGAGCAGTACTTC
abundance: NA; len: 11; j_gene: TRBJ2-3; v_gene: TRBV6-5; d_gene: NA; CDR3aa: CAARLADTQYF; CDR3nt: TGTGCCGCCCGACTAGCAGATACGCAGTATTTT
abundance: NA; len: 11; j_gene: TRBJ2-7; v_gene: TRBV6-5; d_gene: NA; CDR3aa: CASSNRDFQYF; CDR3nt: TGTGCCAGCAGTAACCGGGACTTTCAGTACTTC
abundance: NA; len: 13; j_gene: TRBJ2-1; v_gene: TRBV11-2; d_gene: NA; CDR3aa: CASSLTTVNEQFF; CDR3nt: TGTGCCAGCAGCTTAACGACAGTTAATGAGCAGTTCTTC
abundance: NA; len: 14; j_gene: TRBJ2-4; v_gene: TRBV4-2; d_gene: NA; CDR3aa: CASSQQGAKNIQYF; CDR3nt: TGTGCCAGCAGCCAACAGGGGGCCAAAAACATTCAGTACTTC
abundance: NA; len: 15; j_gene: TRBJ2-5; v_gene: TRBV5-4; d_gene: TRBD1; CDR3aa: CASSWKQGNKETQYF; CDR3nt: TGTGCCAGCAGCTGGAAACAGGGGAATAAAGAGACCCAGTACTTC
abundance: NA; len: 15; j_gene: TRBJ1-1; v_gene: TRBV7-2; d_gene: NA; CDR3aa: CASSLVSGGSTEAFF; CDR3nt: TGTGCCAGCAGCTTAGTCTCGGGGGGGTCCACTGAAGCTTTCTTT
abundance: NA; len: 15; j_gene: TRBJ2-5; v_gene: TRBV27; d_gene: TRBD1; CDR3aa: CASSPRTGPQETQYF; CDR3nt: TGTGCCAGCAGTCCAAGGACAGGACCGCAAGAGACCCAGTACTTC
abundance: NA; len: 15; j_gene: TRBJ1-2; v_gene: TRBV5-1; d_gene: NA; CDR3aa: CASSPDSQTNYGYTF; CDR3nt: TGCGCCAGCAGCCCCGATTCGCAGACTAACTATGGCTACACCTTC
abundance: NA; len: 14; j_gene: TRBJ1-2; v_gene: TRBV7-2; d_gene: NA; CDR3aa: CASSAYRQEAGYTF; CDR3nt: TGTGCCAGCAGCGCGTACCGGCAGGAGGCGGGCTACACCTTC
abundance: NA; len: 15; j_gene: TRBJ2-3; v_gene: TRBV6-1; d_gene: TRBD1; CDR3aa: CASSDETGFTDTQYF; CDR3nt: TGTGCCAGCAGTGATGAGACAGGGTTCACAGATACGCAGTATTTT
abundance: NA; len: 17; j_gene: TRBJ1-2; v_gene: TRBV30; d_gene: TRBD1; CDR3aa: CAWRSLGDSKSNYGYTF; CDR3nt: TGTGCCTGGAGGTCCCTGGGGGACAGCAAGAGTAACTATGGCTACACCTTC
abundance: NA; len: 14; j_gene: TRBJ2-5; v_gene: TRBV7-9; d_gene: TRBD2; CDR3aa: CASSLGTSVETQYF; CDR3nt: TGTGCCAGCAGCTTAGGGACTAGCGTTGAGACCCAGTACTTC
abundance: NA; len: 13; j_gene: TRBJ1-4; v_gene: TRBV29-1; d_gene: NA; CDR3aa: CSGWTADNEKLFF; CDR3nt: TGCAGCGGCTGGACAGCTGATAATGAAAAACTGTTTTTT
abundance: NA; len: 15; j_gene: TRBJ2-7; v_gene: TRBV5-1; d_gene: TRBD1; CDR3aa: CASSPGQRMTYEQYF; CDR3nt: TGCGCCAGCAGCCCGGGACAGCGTATGACCTACGAGCAGTACTTC
abundance: NA; len: 15; j_gene: TRBJ1-4; v_gene: TRBV19; d_gene: NA; CDR3aa: CASSTRLATNEKLFF; CDR3nt: TGTGCCAGTAGTACCAGGCTTGCAACTAATGAAAAACTGTTTTTT
abundance: NA; len: 15; j_gene: TRBJ1-2; v_gene: TRBV6-1; d_gene: TRBD1; CDR3aa: CASSDGQGANYGYTF; CDR3nt: TGTGCCAGCAGCGATGGACAGGGGGCTAACTATGGCTACACCTTC
abundance: NA; len: 13; j_gene: TRBJ1-4; v_gene: TRBV27; d_gene: NA; CDR3aa: CASSSGMGKKLFF; CDR3nt: TGTGCCAGCAGTTCGGGGATGGGCAAAAAACTGTTTTTT
abundance: NA; len: 16; j_gene: TRBJ1-5; v_gene: TRBV28; d_gene: NA; CDR3aa: CASSSGTNLGNQPQHF; CDR3nt: TGTGCCAGCAGTTCCGGGACAAATCTTGGCAATCAGCCCCAGCATTTT
abundance: NA; len: 16; j_gene: TRBJ1-5; v_gene: TRBV7-9; d_gene: TRBD1; CDR3aa: CASSFLGDSSNQPQHF; CDR3nt: TGTGCCAGCAGCTTCCTAGGGGACAGTAGCAATCAGCCCCAGCATTTT
abundance: NA; len: 14; j_gene: TRBJ2-7; v_gene: TRBV5-4; d_gene: TRBD1; CDR3aa: CASSPPGQPYEQYF; CDR3nt: TGTGCCAGCAGCCCACCGGGACAGCCCTACGAGCAGTACTTC
abundance: few; len: 15; j_gene: TRBJ1-2; v_gene: TRBV29-1; d_gene: NA; CDR3aa: CSVYPMTDFNYGYTF; CDR3nt: TGCAGCGTTTATCCAATGACAGACTTTAACTATGGCTACACCTTC
abundance: once; len: 12; j_gene: TRBJ1-1; v_gene: TRBV9; d_gene: TRBD1; CDR3aa: CASSTYRGTAFF; CDR3nt: TGTGCCAGCAGCACGTACAGGGGCACGGCTTTCTTT
abundance: NA; len: 11; j_gene: TRBJ1-1; v_gene: TRBV20-1; d_gene: NA; CDR3aa: CSAARNTEAFF; CDR3nt: TGCAGTGCAGCACGCAACACTGAAGCTTTCTTT
abundance: NA; len: 15; j_gene: TRBJ2-5; v_gene: TRBV25-1; d_gene: TRBD2; CDR3aa: CASSKLAPTQETQYF; CDR3nt: TGTGCCAGCAGTAAACTAGCGCCGACTCAAGAGACCCAGTACTTC
abundance: NA; len: 13; j_gene: TRBJ1-2; v_gene: TRBV6-5; d_gene: NA; CDR3aa: CVSADSPIYGYTF; CDR3nt: TGTGTCAGCGCGGACAGCCCCATCTATGGCTACACCTTC
abundance: once; len: 15; j_gene: TRBJ1-3; v_gene: TRBV6-5; d_gene: NA; CDR3aa: CASSRTGRDGNTIYF; CDR3nt: TGTGCCAGCAGTAGAACAGGGAGAGATGGAAACACCATATATTTT
abundance: NA; len: 13; j_gene: TRBJ2-5; v_gene: TRBV13; d_gene: TRBD1; CDR3aa: CATQMGQTETQYF; CDR3nt: TGTGCCACCCAGATGGGACAGACAGAGACCCAGTACTTC
abundance: NA; len: 14; j_gene: TRBJ1-1; v_gene: TRBV18; d_gene: NA; CDR3aa: CASSPRGGGTEAFF; CDR3nt: TGTGCCAGCTCACCACGGGGGGGCGGCACTGAAGCTTTCTTT
abundance: NA; len: 15; j_gene: TRBJ2-7; v_gene: TRBV4-3; d_gene: TRBD2; CDR3aa: CASSQDPRGGYEQYF; CDR3nt: TGCGCCAGCAGCCAAGATCCGCGCGGGGGCTACGAGCAGTACTTC